The rows below give T cell receptor beta chains drawn from one sample of a study of low-dose radiotherapy and immunotherapy resistance in tumors. TCRdb processed the reads anew with MiXCR; each CDR3 protein has one entry. Among nearly 95,000 distinct CDR3 sequences listed, just under 9.5% were seen once. Sequencing was performed on PBMCs, taken before treatment. Source of these receptors: a male donor with prostate cancer. CDR3s include the opening cysteine and the closing phenylalanine or tryptophan. The order of the fields is clone size, J gene, D gene, V gene, CDR3 protein, CDR3 DNA. A D gene is named only where the DNA matches it firmly. The size field is filled for only some rows; it gives once, few, many or a size class.

abundance: many
j_gene: TRBJ2-7
d_gene: -
v_gene: TRBV18
CDR3aa: CASSPGWSSYEQYF
CDR3nt: TGTGCCAGCTCACCGGGATGGAGCTCCTACGAGCAGTACTTC

abundance: -
j_gene: TRBJ1-5
d_gene: -
v_gene: TRBV18
CDR3aa: CASLLGRDQPQHF
CDR3nt: TGTGCCAGCCTGCTAGGGCGAGACCAGCCCCAGCATTTT

abundance: -
j_gene: TRBJ2-7
d_gene: TRBD1
v_gene: TRBV9
CDR3aa: CASSLTGTGVDEQYF
CDR3nt: TGTGCCAGCAGCTTGACCGGGACAGGGGTCGACGAGCAGTACTTC

abundance: many
j_gene: TRBJ2-1
d_gene: -
v_gene: TRBV28
CDR3aa: CASRVRLEDSEQFF
CDR3nt: TGTGCCAGCAGGGTGAGACTGGAGGACAGTGAGCAGTTCTTC

abundance: many
j_gene: TRBJ2-5
d_gene: TRBD2
v_gene: TRBV18
CDR3aa: CASSPPVAGGLQETQYF
CDR3nt: TGTGCCAGCTCACCACCGGTAGCGGGAGGGCTCCAAGAGACCCAGTACTTC

abundance: many
j_gene: TRBJ2-7
d_gene: -
v_gene: TRBV15
CDR3aa: CATSRLLGASPDF
CDR3nt: TGTGCCACCAGCAGACTCCTGGGCGCTAGTCCGGACTTC

abundance: many
j_gene: TRBJ2-2
d_gene: TRBD2
v_gene: TRBV2
CDR3aa: CASNRDYSSGELFF
CDR3nt: TGTGCCAGCAATAGGGACTACTCTTCCGGGGAGCTGTTTTTT

abundance: many
j_gene: TRBJ2-5
d_gene: -
v_gene: TRBV29-1
CDR3aa: CSVTSAGVQETQYF
CDR3nt: TGCAGCGTCACAAGCGCAGGGGTTCAAGAGACCCAGTACTTC

abundance: many
j_gene: TRBJ2-3
d_gene: TRBD2
v_gene: TRBV24-1
CDR3aa: CATSDPDRGRSSTDTQYF
CDR3nt: TGTGCCACCAGTGACCCAGACCGCGGGAGGTCTAGCACAGATACGCAGTATTTT

abundance: many
j_gene: TRBJ2-1
d_gene: -
v_gene: TRBV7-2
CDR3aa: CASSLGHQRDNQQFF
CDR3nt: TGTGCCAGCAGCTTAGGGCATCAACGGGACAATCAGCAGTTCTTC

abundance: -
j_gene: TRBJ2-3
d_gene: -
v_gene: TRBV7-9
CDR3aa: CASSEQDTQYF
CDR3nt: TGTGCCAGCAGCGAACAAGATACGCAGTATTTT

abundance: many
j_gene: TRBJ1-5
d_gene: -
v_gene: TRBV7-9
CDR3aa: CASSLATGRNQPQHF
CDR3nt: TGTGCCAGCAGCTTAGCCACAGGACGCAATCAGCCCCAGCATTTT

abundance: many
j_gene: TRBJ2-1
d_gene: TRBD2
v_gene: TRBV7-2
CDR3aa: CASSGSGSYLNPRSAGHNEQFF
CDR3nt: TGTGCCAGCAGCGGCAGCGGGAGCTACCTCAACCCCCGTTCTGCCGGGCACAATGAGCAGTTCTTC

abundance: -
j_gene: TRBJ1-5
d_gene: -
v_gene: TRBV27
CDR3aa: CASSLRGGGNQPQHF
CDR3nt: TGTGCCAGCAGTTTAAGAGGGGGAGGCAATCAGCCCCAGCATTTT

abundance: many
j_gene: TRBJ2-1
d_gene: TRBD2
v_gene: TRBV6-6
CDR3aa: CASSSPGLAGDNEQFF
CDR3nt: TGTGCCAGCAGTTCCCCAGGACTAGCGGGAGACAATGAGCAGTTCTTC

abundance: few
j_gene: TRBJ1-5
d_gene: -
v_gene: TRBV20-1
CDR3aa: CSALTGLWGGNQPQHF
CDR3nt: TGCAGTGCCCTAACTGGACTCTGGGGCGGCAATCAGCCCCAGCATTTT

abundance: many
j_gene: TRBJ2-1
d_gene: -
v_gene: TRBV13
CDR3aa: CASSPRGRENEQFF
CDR3nt: TGTGCCAGCAGCCCCCGGGGTCGGGAGAATGAGCAGTTCTTC

abundance: many
j_gene: TRBJ1-1
d_gene: -
v_gene: TRBV14
CDR3aa: CASSPYWNTEAFF
CDR3nt: TGTGCCAGCAGCCCCTACTGGAACACTGAAGCTTTCTTT

abundance: many
j_gene: TRBJ2-5
d_gene: -
v_gene: TRBV7-2
CDR3aa: CASSSTSMETQYF
CDR3nt: TGTGCCAGCAGCTCAACATCAATGGAGACCCAGTACTTC

abundance: many
j_gene: TRBJ2-1
d_gene: TRBD2
v_gene: TRBV12-3/TRBV12-4
CDR3aa: CASSLGSGSYNEQFF
CDR3nt: TGTGCCAGCAGTTTAGGTAGCGGGAGCTACAATGAGCAGTTCTTC

abundance: -
j_gene: TRBJ2-2
d_gene: TRBD2
v_gene: TRBV20-1
CDR3aa: CSAETSGTGELFF
CDR3nt: TGCAGTGCCGAGACTAGCGGGACCGGGGAGCTGTTTTTT

abundance: many
j_gene: TRBJ2-5
d_gene: -
v_gene: TRBV18
CDR3aa: CASSPLRLGQETQYF
CDR3nt: TGTGCCAGCTCACCCCTACGGCTCGGGCAAGAGACCCAGTACTTC

abundance: many
j_gene: TRBJ2-1
d_gene: TRBD2
v_gene: TRBV7-9
CDR3aa: CASLAGDLTNEQFF
CDR3nt: TGTGCCAGTCTAGCGGGGGATCTCACCAATGAGCAGTTCTTC

abundance: many
j_gene: TRBJ2-2
d_gene: TRBD2
v_gene: TRBV20-1
CDR3aa: CSARGLAGTANTGELFF
CDR3nt: TGCAGTGCTAGGGGACTAGCGGGTACCGCGAACACCGGGGAGCTGTTTTTT

abundance: many
j_gene: TRBJ2-7
d_gene: TRBD2
v_gene: TRBV20-1
CDR3aa: CSARDRTTSGNIEQYF
CDR3nt: TGCAGTGCTAGGGATCGAACGACTAGCGGGAATATCGAGCAGTACTTC

abundance: many
j_gene: TRBJ2-7
d_gene: TRBD2
v_gene: TRBV7-2
CDR3aa: CASSSTSGSFYEQYF
CDR3nt: TGTGCCAGCAGCTCGACTAGCGGGAGTTTCTACGAGCAGTACTTC

abundance: many
j_gene: TRBJ1-5
d_gene: -
v_gene: TRBV6-6
CDR3aa: CASNLAFQPQHF
CDR3nt: TGTGCCAGCAATTTGGCGTTTCAGCCCCAGCATTTT

abundance: many
j_gene: TRBJ2-3
d_gene: TRBD2
v_gene: TRBV29-1
CDR3aa: CSVEVAGGTDTQYF
CDR3nt: TGCAGCGTTGAGGTAGCGGGAGGCACAGATACGCAGTATTTT

abundance: many
j_gene: TRBJ1-1
d_gene: -
v_gene: TRBV12-3/TRBV12-4
CDR3aa: CASSASGTVNTEAFF
CDR3nt: TGTGCCAGCAGTGCTTCCGGGACGGTGAACACTGAAGCTTTCTTT

abundance: many
j_gene: TRBJ2-7
d_gene: TRBD2
v_gene: TRBV20-1
CDR3aa: CSASGTGGPDEQYF
CDR3nt: TGCAGTGCTAGTGGGACGGGAGGGCCTGACGAGCAGTACTTC